Here is one T cell receptor beta chain with its context. Recruitment covered under 25 US areas and drew participants whose ages spanned roughly 18 to 95 years. These data are taken from a study of blood T cell repertoires in COVID-19. TCRdb's copy holds only in-frame clones and misses some; the assay was immunoSEQ multiplex PCR. This sample has around 220,000 clones, with 75% to 90% found just once. Source material: PBMCs or T cells enriched from blood (not recorded which). The sequence was obtained from a woman aged 25 to 39 with acute COVID-19.

CDR3 loop: CASSQEVPVGELFF. The DNA of the CDR3 is TGTGCCAGCAGCCAAGAAGTACCGGTCGGGGAGCTGTTTTTT. J is TRBJ2-2 and V is TRBV3-1 (or the pseudogene TRBV3-2); D call uncertain. The CDR3 sequence is 14 residues long. Germline loops: CDR1 LGHDT, CDR2 YNNKEL (reference sequence). V lost 0 bases, J lost 7 bases, and 9 bases lay in between.